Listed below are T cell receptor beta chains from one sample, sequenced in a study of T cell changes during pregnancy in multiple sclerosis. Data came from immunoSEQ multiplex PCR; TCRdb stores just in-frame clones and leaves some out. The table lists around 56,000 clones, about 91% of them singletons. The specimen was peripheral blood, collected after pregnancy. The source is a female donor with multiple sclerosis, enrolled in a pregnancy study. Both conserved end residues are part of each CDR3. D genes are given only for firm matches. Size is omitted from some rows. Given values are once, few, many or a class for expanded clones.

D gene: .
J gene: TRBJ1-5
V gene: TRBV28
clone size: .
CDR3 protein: CASTPVRNQPQHF
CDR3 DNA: TGTGCCAGCACTCCAGTCAGGAATCAGCCCCAGCATTTT

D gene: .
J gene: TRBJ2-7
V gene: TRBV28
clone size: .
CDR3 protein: CASSFTGLPYEQYF
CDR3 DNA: TGTGCCAGCAGTTTTACAGGGTTGCCCTACGAGCAGTACTTC

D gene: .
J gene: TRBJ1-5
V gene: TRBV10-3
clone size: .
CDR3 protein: CAISESTQGNQPQHF
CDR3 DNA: TGTGCCATCAGTGAGTCGACACAGGGCAATCAGCCCCAGCATTTT

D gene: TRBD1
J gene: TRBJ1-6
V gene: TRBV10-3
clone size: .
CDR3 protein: CAISRDRDNSPLHF
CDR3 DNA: TGTGCCATCAGTAGGGACAGAGATAATTCACCCCTCCACTTT

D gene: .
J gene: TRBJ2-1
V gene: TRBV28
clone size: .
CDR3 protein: CASSFYGQRDLGQFF
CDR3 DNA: TGTGCCAGCAGTTTTTACGGACAGCGGGACTTAGGGCAGTTCTTC

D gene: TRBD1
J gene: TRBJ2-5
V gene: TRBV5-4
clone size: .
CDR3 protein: CASSTRDRGETQYF
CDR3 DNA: TGTGCCAGCAGCACCCGGGACAGGGGAGAGACCCAGTACTTC

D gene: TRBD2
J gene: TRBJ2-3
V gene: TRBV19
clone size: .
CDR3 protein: CASSIEAGGLGTQYF
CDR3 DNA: TGTGCCAGTAGTATAGAGGCGGGGGGCCTCGGTACGCAGTATTTT

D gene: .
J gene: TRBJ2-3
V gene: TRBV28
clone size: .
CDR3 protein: CATRLGTDTQYF
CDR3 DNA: TGTGCCACCAGACTAGGCACAGATACGCAGTATTTT

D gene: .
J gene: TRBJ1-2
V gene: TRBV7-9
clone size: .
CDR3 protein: CASSLARGRGYTF
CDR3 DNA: TGTGCCAGCAGCTTAGCAAGAGGGCGGGGCTACACCTTC

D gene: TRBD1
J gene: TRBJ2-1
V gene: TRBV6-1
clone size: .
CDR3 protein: CASSARDRSTNSYNEQFF
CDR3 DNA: TGTGCCAGCAGTGCCCGGGACAGATCAACAAACTCCTACAATGAGCAGTTCTTC

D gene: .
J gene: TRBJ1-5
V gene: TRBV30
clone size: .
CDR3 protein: CAWSVSSDQPQHF
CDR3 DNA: TGTGCCTGGAGTGTATCTTCAGATCAGCCCCAGCATTTT

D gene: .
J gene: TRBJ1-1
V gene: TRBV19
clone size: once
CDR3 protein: CASRHLREAFF
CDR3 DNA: TGTGCCAGTCGTCACCTACGTGAAGCTTTCTTT

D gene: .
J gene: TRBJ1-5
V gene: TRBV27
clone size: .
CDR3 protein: CASSFRGGSNQPQHF
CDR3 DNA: TGTGCCAGCAGTTTTAGGGGAGGTAGCAATCAGCCCCAGCATTTT

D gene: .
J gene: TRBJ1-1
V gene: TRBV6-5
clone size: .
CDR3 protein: CASSYSGVTNTEAFF
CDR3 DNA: TGTGCCAGCAGTTACTCAGGGGTGACGAACACTGAAGCTTTCTTT

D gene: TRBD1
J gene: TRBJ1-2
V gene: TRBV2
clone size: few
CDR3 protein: CASSLNSLDRGHGYTF
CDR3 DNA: TGTGCCAGCAGTTTAAATAGCCTGGACAGGGGGCATGGCTACACCTTC

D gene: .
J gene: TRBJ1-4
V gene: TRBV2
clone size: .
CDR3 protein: CASSEVGGGKLFF
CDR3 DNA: TGTGCCAGCAGTGAAGTAGGGGGAGGGAAACTGTTTTTT

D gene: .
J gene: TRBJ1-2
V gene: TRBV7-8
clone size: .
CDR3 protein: CASSLSAFGGYTF
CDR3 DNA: TGTGCCAGCAGCTTAAGCGCTTTTGGTGGCTACACCTTC

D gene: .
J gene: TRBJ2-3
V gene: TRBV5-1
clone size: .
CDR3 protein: CASSLEYIISDTQYF
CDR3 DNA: TGCGCCAGCAGCTTGGAGTACATCATATCGGATACGCAGTATTTT

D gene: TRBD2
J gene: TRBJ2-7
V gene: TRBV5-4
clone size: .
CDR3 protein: CASSFGLAAPYEQYF
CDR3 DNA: TGTGCCAGCAGCTTCGGACTAGCGGCGCCCTACGAGCAGTACTTC

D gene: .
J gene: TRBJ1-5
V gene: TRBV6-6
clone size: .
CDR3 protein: CASSYGGSNSNQPQHF
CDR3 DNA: TGTGCCAGCAGTTACGGTGGCAGTAATAGCAATCAGCCCCAGCATTTT

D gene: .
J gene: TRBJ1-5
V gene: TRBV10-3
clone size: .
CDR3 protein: CAISEAGAFNQPQHF
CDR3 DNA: TGTGCCATCAGTGAGGCAGGGGCATTCAATCAGCCCCAGCATTTT

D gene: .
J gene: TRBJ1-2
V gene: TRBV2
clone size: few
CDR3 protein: CAAGSYGYTF
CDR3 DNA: TGTGCGGCGGGCAGCTATGGCTACACCTTC

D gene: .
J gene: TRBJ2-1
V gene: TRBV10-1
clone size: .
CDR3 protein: CASNRNRVSEQFF
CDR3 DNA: TGCGCCAGCAACCGAAACAGGGTTTCTGAGCAGTTCTTC

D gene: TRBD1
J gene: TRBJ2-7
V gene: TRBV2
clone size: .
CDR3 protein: CASRTGTGPEEQYF
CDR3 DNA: TGTGCCAGCAGAACCGGGACAGGCCCTGAAGAGCAGTACTTC

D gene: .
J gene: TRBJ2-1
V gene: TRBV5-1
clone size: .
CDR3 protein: CASSLAWAGAGYNEQFF
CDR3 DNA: TGCGCCAGCAGCTTGGCCTGGGCGGGGGCCGGGTACAATGAGCAGTTCTTC

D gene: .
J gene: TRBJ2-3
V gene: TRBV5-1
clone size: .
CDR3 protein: CASSSSLSTILPADTQYF
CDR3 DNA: TGCGCCAGCAGCTCTAGTCTCTCGACTATACTTCCAGCAGATACGCAGTATTTT

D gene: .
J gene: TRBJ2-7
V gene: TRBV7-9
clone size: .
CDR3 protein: CASSLGRDRSYEQYF
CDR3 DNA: TGTGCCAGCAGCTTAGGGCGGGACAGAAGCTACGAGCAGTACTTC

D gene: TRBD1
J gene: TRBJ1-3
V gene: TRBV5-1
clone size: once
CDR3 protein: CASSGVGQDGNTIYF
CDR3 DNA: TGCGCCAGCAGCGGAGTGGGACAGGATGGAAACACCATATATTTT

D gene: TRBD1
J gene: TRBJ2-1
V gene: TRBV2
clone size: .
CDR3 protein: CASSEDRGYNEQFF
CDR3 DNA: TGTGCCAGCTCGGAGGACAGGGGATACAATGAGCAGTTCTTC

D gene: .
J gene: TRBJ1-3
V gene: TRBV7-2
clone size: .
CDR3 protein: CASSTRGGNTIYF
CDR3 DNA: TGTGCCAGCAGCACCAGGGGAGGAAACACCATATATTTT

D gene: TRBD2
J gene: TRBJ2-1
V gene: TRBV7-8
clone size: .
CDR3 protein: CASSPGLAVYNEQFF
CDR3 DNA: TGTGCCAGCAGCCCGGGACTAGCGGTCTACAATGAGCAGTTCTTC

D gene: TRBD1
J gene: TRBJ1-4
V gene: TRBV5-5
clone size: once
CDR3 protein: CASSPDRGPATNEKLFF
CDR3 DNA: TGTGCCAGCAGTCCCGACAGGGGTCCTGCAACTAATGAAAAACTGTTTTTT

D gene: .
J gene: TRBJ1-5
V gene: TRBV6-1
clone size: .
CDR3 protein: CASRPAQGSNQPQHF
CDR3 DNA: TGTGCCAGCAGGCCGGCCCAGGGGAGCAATCAGCCCCAGCATTTT

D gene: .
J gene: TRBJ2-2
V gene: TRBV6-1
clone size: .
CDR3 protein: CASSDLSPAGGIKF
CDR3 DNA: TGTGCCAGCAGTGACCTCTCCCCGGCTGGGGGGATCAAATTT

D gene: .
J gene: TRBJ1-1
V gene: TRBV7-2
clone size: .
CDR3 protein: CASSFAGAGNTEAFF
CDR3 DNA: TGTGCCAGCAGCTTCGCAGGGGCCGGGAACACTGAAGCTTTCTTT

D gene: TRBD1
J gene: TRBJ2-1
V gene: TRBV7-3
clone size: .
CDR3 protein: CASSPTGGPYNEQFF
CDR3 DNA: TGTGCCAGCAGCCCCACAGGGGGGCCATACAATGAGCAGTTCTTC

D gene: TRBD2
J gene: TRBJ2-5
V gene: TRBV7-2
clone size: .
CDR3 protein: CASSLAWEAGYRETQYF
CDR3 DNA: TGTGCCAGCAGCTTAGCGTGGGAAGCGGGGTATAGGGAGACCCAGTACTTC

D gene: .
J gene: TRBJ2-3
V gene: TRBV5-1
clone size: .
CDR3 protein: CASSPRWGGTDTQYF
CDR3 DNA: TGCGCCAGCAGCCCCCGGTGGGGGGGCACAGATACGCAGTATTTT

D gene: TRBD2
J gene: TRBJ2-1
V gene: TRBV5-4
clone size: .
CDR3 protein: CASSGLAGGDNEQFF
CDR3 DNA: TGTGCCAGCAGCGGGCTAGCGGGGGGGGACAATGAGCAGTTCTTC

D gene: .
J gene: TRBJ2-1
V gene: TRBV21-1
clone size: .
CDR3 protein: CASSKARLSYNEQFF
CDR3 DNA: TGTGCCAGCAGCAAAGCAAGACTCTCCTACAATGAGCAGTTCTTC